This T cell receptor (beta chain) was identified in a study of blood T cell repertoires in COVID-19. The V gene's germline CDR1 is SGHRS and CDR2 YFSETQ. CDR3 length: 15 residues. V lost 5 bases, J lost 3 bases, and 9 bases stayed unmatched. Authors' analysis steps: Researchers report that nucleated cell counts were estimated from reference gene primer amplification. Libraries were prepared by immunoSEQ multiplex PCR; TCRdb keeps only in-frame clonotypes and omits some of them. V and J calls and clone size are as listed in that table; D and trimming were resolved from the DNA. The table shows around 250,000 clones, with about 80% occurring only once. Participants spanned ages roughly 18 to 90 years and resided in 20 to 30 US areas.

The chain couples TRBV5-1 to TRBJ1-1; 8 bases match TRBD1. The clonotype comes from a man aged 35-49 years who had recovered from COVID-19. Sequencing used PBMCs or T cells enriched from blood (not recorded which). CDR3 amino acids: CASRQQTGVHTEAFF. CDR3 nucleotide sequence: TGCGCCAGCAGGCAACAGACAGGGGTACACACTGAAGCTTTCTTT.